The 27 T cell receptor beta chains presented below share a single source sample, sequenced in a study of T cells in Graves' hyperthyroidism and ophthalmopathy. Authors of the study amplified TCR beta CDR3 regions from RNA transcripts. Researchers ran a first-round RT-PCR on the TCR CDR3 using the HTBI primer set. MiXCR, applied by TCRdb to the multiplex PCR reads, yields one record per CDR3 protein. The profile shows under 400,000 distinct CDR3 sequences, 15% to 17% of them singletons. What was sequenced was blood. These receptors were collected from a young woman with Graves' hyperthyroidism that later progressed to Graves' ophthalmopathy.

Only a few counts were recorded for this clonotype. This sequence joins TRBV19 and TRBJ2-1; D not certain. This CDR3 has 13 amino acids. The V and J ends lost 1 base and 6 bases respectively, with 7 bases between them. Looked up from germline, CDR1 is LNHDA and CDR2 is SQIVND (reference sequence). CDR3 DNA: TGTGCCAGTAGTATAGCGCTAGTCAATGAGCAGTTCTTC. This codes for CASSIALVNEQFF.

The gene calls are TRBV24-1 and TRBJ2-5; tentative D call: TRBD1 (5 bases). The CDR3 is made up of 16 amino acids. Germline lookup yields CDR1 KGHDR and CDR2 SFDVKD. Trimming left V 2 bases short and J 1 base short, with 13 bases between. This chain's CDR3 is CATSDSNPTVQETQYF. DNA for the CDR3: TGTGCCACCAGTGATTCGAACCCGACAGTCCAAGAGACCCAGTACTTC.

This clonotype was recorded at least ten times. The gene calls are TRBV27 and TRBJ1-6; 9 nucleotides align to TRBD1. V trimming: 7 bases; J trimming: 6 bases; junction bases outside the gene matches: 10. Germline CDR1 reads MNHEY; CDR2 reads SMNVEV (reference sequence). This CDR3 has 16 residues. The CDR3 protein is CASKLDRGSRNSPLHF. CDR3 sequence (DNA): TGTGCCAGCAAACTGGACAGGGGAAGTCGTAATTCACCCCTCCACTTT.

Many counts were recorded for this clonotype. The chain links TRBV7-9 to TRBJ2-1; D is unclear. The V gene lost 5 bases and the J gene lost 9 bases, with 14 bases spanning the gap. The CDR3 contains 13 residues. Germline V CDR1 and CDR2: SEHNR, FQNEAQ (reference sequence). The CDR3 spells CASSEPVGGEQFF. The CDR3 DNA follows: TGTGCCAGCAGCGAACCAGTTGGTGGTGAGCAGTTCTTC.

The chain's CDR3 is CASSLYPRSTGDYEQYF. CDR3 bases: TGCGCCAGCAGCCTCTATCCCAGATCTACAGGGGACTACGAGCAGTACTTC. V and J are TRBV5-1 and TRBJ2-7; 7 positions match TRBD1. Unmatched junction bases numbered 16, after V lost 4 bases and J lost 3 bases. The germline V gene encodes CDR1 SGHRS and CDR2 YFSETQ. The length of the CDR3 is 17 residues.

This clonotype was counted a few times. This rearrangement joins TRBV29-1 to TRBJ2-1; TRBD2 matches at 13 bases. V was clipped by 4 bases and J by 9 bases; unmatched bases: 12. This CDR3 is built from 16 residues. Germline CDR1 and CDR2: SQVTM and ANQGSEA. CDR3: CSVGGTSGIPEREQFF. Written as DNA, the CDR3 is TGCAGCGTTGGCGGGACTAGCGGGATACCGGAGCGTGAGCAGTTCTTC.

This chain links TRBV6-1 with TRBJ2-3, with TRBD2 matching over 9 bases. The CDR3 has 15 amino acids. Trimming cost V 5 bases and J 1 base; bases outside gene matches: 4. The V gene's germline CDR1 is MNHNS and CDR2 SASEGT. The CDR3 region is CASSTIAGGTDTQYF. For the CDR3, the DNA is TGTGCCAGCAGTACAATAGCGGGGGGCACAGATACGCAGTATTTT.

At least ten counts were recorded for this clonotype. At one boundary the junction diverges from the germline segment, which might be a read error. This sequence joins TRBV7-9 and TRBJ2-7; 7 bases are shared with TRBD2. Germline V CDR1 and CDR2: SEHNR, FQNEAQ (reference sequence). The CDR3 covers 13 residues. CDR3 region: CASSPTSSNEQYF. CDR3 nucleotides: TGTGCCAGCAGCCCGACTAGCTCCAACGAGCAGTACTTC.

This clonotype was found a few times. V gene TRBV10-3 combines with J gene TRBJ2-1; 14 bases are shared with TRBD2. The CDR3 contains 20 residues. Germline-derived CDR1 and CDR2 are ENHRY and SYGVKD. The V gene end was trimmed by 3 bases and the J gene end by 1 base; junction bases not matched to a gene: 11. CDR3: CAISDSGLAGGIGSYNEQFF. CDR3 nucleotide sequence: TGTGCCATCAGTGACTCCGGACTAGCGGGAGGAATTGGGTCCTACAATGAGCAGTTCTTC.

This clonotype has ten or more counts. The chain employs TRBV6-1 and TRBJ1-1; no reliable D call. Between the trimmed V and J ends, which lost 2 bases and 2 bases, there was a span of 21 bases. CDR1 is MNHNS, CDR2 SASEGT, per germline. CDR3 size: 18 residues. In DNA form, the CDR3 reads TGTGCCAGCAGTGAATCTCTTTCGCTTTGGGATCCAAACACTGAAGCTTTCTTT. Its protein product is CASSESLSLWDPNTEAFF.

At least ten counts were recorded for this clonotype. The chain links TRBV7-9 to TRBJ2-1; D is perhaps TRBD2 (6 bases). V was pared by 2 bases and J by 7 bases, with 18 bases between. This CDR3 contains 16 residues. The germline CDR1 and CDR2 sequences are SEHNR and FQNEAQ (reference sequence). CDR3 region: CASSLSTGVAYNEQFF. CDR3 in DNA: TGTGCCAGCAGCTTATCTACGGGAGTGGCGTATAATGAGCAGTTCTTC.

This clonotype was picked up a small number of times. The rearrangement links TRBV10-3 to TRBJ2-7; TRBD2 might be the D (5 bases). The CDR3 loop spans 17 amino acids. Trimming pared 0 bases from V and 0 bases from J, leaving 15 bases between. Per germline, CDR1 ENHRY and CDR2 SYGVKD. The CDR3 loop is CAISESRGPSNSYEQYF. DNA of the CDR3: TGTGCCATCAGTGAGTCGAGAGGGCCGTCGAACTCCTACGAGCAGTACTTC.

The CDR3 sequence: CASSTWDSRGTF. CDR3 DNA sequence: TGTGCCAGCAGCACCTGGGACAGCCGAGGCACCTTC. The chain joins TRBV7-9 to TRBJ1-2, with TRBD1 identical over 7 bases. Trimming at V came to 5 bases and at J to 13 bases, leaving 10 bases not matched to a gene. The CDR3 runs to 12 residues. Germline CDR1 reads SEHNR; CDR2 reads FQNEAQ (reference sequence).

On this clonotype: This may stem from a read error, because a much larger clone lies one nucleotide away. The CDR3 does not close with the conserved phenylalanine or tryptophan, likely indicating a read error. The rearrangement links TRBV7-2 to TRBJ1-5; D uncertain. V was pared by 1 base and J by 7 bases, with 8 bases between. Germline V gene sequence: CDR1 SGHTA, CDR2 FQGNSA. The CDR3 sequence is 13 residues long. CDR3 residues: CASSLDQMQPQHL. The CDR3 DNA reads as TGTGCCAGCAGCTTAGATCAGATGCAGCCCCAGCATCTT.

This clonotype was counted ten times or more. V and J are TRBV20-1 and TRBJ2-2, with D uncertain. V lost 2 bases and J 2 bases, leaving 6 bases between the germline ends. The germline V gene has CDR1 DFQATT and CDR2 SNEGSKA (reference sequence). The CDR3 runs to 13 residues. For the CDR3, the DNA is TGCAGTGCTAGAATCAGCAACACCGGGGAGCTGTTTTTT. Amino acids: CSARISNTGELFF.

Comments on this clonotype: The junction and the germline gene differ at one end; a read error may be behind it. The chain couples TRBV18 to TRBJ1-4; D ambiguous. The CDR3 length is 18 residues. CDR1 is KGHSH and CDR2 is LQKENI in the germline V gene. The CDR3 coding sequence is TGTGCCAGCCCACCCGGACGGCCCCATCTCCGCACTAATGAAAAACTGTTTTTT. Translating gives CASPPGRPHLRTNEKLFF.

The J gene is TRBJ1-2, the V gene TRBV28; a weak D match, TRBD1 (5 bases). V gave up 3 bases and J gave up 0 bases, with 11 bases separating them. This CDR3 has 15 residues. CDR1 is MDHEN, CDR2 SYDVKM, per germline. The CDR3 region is CASSFLQVPNYGYTF. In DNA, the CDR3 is TGTGCCAGCAGTTTCCTACAGGTCCCTAACTATGGCTACACCTTC.

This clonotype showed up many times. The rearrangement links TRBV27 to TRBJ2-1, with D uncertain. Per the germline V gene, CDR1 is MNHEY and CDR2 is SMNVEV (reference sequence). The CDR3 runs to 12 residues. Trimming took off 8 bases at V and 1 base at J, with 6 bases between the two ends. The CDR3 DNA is TGTGCCAGCGGGCAGTCCTACAATGAGCAGTTCTTC. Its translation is CASGQSYNEQFF.

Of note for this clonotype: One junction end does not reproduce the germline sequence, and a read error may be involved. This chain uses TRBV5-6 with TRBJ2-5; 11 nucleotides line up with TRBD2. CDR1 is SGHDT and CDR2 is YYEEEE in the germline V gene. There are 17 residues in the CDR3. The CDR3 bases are TGTGCCGGCAGCTTGTGGGGACTAGCGGCCCCACAAGAGACCCAGTACTTC. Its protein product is CAGSLWGLAAPQETQYF. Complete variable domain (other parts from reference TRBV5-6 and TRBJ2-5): DAGVTQSPTHLIKTRGQQVTLRCSPKSGHDTVSWYQQALGQGPQFIFQYYEEEERQRGNFPDRFSGHQFPNYSSELNVNALLLGDSALYLCAGSLWGLAAPQETQYFGPGTRLLVL.

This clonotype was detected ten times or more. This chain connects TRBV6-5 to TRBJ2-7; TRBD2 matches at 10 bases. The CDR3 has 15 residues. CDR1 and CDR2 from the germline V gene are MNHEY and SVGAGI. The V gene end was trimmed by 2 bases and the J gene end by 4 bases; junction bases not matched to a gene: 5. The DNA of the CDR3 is TGTGCCAGCAGTTACGTAGCGGGAGGACCTTACGAGCAGTACTTC. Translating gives CASSYVAGGPYEQYF.

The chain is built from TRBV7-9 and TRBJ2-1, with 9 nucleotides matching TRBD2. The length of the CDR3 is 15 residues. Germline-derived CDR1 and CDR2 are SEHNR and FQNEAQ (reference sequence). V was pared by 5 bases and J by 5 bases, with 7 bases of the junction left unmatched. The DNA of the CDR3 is TGTGCCAGCAGCCTGCGGACTAGCGACAACAATGAGCAGTTCTTC. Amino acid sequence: CASSLRTSDNNEQFF.

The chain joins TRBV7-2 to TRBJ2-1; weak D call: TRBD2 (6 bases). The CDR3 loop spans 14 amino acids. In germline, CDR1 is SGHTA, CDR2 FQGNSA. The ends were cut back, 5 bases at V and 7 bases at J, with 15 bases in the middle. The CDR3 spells CASSPTGRGNEQFF. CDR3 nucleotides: TGTGCCAGCAGCCCGACCGGGAGAGGTAATGAGCAGTTCTTC. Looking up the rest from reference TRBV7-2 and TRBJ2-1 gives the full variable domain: GAGVSQSPSNKVTEKGKDVELRCDPISGHTALYWYRQSLGQGLEFLIYFQGNSAPDKSGLPSDRFSAERTGGSVSTLTIQRTQQEDSAVYLCASSPTGRGNEQFFGPGTRLTVL.

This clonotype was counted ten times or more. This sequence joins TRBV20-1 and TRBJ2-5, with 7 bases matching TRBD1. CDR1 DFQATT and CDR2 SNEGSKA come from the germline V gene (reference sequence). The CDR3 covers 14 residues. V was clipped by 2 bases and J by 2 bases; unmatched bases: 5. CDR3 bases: TGCAGTGCTAGACTAGACAGGGCGCAAGAGACCCAGTACTTC. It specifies CSARLDRAQETQYF.

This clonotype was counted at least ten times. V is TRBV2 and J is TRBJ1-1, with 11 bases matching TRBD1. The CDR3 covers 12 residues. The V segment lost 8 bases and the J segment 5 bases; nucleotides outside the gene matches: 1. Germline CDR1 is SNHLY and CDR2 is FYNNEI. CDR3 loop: CASRDRGTEAFF. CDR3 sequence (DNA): TGTGCCAGCCGGGACAGGGGGACTGAAGCTTTCTTT.

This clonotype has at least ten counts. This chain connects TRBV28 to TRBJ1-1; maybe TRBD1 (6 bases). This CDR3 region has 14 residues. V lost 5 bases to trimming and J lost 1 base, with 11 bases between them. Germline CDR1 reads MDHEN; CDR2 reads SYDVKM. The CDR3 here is CASSTRGRNTEAFF. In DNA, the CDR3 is TGTGCCAGCAGTACCCGGGGGCGGAACACTGAAGCTTTCTTT.

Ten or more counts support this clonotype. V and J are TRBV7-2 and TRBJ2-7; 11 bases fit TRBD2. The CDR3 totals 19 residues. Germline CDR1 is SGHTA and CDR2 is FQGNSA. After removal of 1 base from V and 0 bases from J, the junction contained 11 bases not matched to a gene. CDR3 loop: CASSLGYGTSGYLSYEQYF. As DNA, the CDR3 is TGTGCCAGCAGCTTAGGGTACGGGACTAGCGGCTACCTCTCCTACGAGCAGTACTTC.

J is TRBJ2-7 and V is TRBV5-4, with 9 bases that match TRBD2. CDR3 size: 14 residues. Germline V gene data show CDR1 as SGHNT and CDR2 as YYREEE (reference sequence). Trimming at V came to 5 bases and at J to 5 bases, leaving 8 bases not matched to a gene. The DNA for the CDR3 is TGTGCCAGCAGTTGGGGGACTAGCCGGGACGAGCAGTACTTC. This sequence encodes CASSWGTSRDEQYF.